A selection of T cell receptor beta chains follows, all from one sample in a study of shared clonotypes between healthy human individuals. Using immunoSEQ multiplex PCR, the repertoire was profiled, and TCRdb retains in-frame clones only, with some absent. The sample holds about 2.4 million clones, over 85% seen once. Sequencing used naive CD4+ T cells sorted from blood. These receptors were collected from a man between 18 and 29 years old in good health. The CDR3 runs from the conserved cysteine through the conserved F or W. A D gene is named only where the DNA matches it firmly.

j_call	cdr3_length	v_call	d_call	cdr3_nt	cdr3_aa
TRBJ2-4	14	TRBV28	-	TGTGCCAGCAGGCTCAGAGTAGCCAAAAACATTCAGTACTTC	CASRLRVAKNIQYF
TRBJ2-1	18	TRBV28	TRBD1	TGTGCCAGCACCCCCCATAATGGGAGACAGGGTAATTACAATGAGCAGTTCTTC	CASTPHNGRQGNYNEQFF
TRBJ1-4	14	TRBV7-8	TRBD1	TGTGCCAGCAGCACTGGACAGGGGGGCGAAAAACTGTTTTTT	CASSTGQGGEKLFF
TRBJ2-3	13	TRBV11-2	-	TGTGCCAGCAGGGGGGCTAGCACAGATACGCAGTATTTT	CASRGASTDTQYF
TRBJ2-3	16	TRBV7-2	-	TGTGCCAGCAGCTTAGCGGGCGGGATCAGCACAGATACGCAGTATTTT	CASSLAGGISTDTQYF
TRBJ1-2	15	TRBV15	-	TGTGCCACCAGCAGAGTCTTGACCCCAGGGCTTGGCTACACCTTC	CATSRVLTPGLGYTF
TRBJ1-2	18	TRBV19	TRBD1	TGTGCCAGTAGTCATACCGGGACAGGGGGCGCAGCAAGACGTGGCTACACCTTC	CASSHTGTGGAARRGYTF
TRBJ2-7	12	TRBV5-1	TRBD1	TGCGCCAGCAGACAGGGGCCCTACGAGCAGTACTTC	CASRQGPYEQYF
TRBJ1-2	15	TRBV7-2	-	TGTGCCAGCAGCTTAGCTACCCCCGGACCCTATGGCTACACCTTC	CASSLATPGPYGYTF
TRBJ2-3	15	TRBV27	TRBD1	TGTGCCAGCCGTTCCGGGACAGGGTTAACAGATACGCAGTATTTT	CASRSGTGLTDTQYF
TRBJ2-7	13	TRBV19	-	TGTGCCAGTAGTATGAGGCGGGGTTACGAGCAGTACTTC	CASSMRRGYEQYF